These T cell receptor beta chains were read from a single sample in a study of cytomegalovirus exposure and HLA in healthy donors. TCRdb's table, derived via immunoSEQ multiplex PCR, lists solely in-frame clones and lacks some. The sample lists a few hundred thousand clones, around 79% occurring once. The sample comprised PBMCs. These receptors all stem from a man aged 18-30 years in good health and CMV-seronegative. Both conserved end residues are part of each CDR3. D genes are given only for firm matches. The size of a clone is reported for some rows only, either as once, few or many, or as a class for expanded clones.

clone_size	d_call	j_call	v_call	cdr3_aa	cdr3_nt
-	TRBD2	TRBJ2-1	TRBV6-1	CASSEILAGEYDEQFF	TGTGCCAGCAGTGAAATCCTAGCGGGAGAATACGATGAGCAGTTCTTC
-	TRBD2	TRBJ2-3	TRBV19	CASSISGGATDTQYF	TGTGCCAGTAGTATCAGCGGGGGGGCCACAGATACGCAGTATTTT
-	-	TRBJ1-1	TRBV2	CASRIQGNTEAFF	TGTGCCAGCAGAATACAGGGAAACACTGAAGCTTTCTTT
-	TRBD1	TRBJ2-7	TRBV2	CASRTGTGGTYPSYEQYF	TGTGCCAGCAGGACTGGGACAGGGGGAACCTATCCCTCATACGAGCAGTACTTC
-	-	TRBJ1-1	TRBV6-1	CASRDSEAFF	TGTGCCAGCAGGGACAGTGAAGCTTTCTTT
-	-	TRBJ1-5	TRBV6-5	CASSEPGQPQHF	TGTGCCAGCAGTGAACCGGGTCAGCCCCAGCATTTT
-	TRBD1	TRBJ2-1	TRBV19	CATVGQGARNEQFF	TGTGCCACTGTGGGACAGGGGGCCCGCAATGAGCAGTTCTTC
-	TRBD1	TRBJ1-1	TRBV10-3	CAIGPRTGFGNTEAFF	TGTGCCATCGGACCCCGGACAGGCTTCGGGAACACTGAAGCTTTCTTT
-	-	TRBJ2-1	TRBV9	CASSVEWVDSYNEQFF	TGTGCCAGCAGCGTAGAATGGGTCGACAGCTACAATGAGCAGTTCTTC
many	-	TRBJ2-7	TRBV2	CASSFPGTSTYEQYF	TGTGCCAGCAGCTTCCCCGGGACTTCAACCTACGAGCAGTACTTC
-	TRBD2	TRBJ2-1	TRBV30	CAWSTSTSGSNEQFF	TGTGCCTGGAGTACATCGACTAGCGGGAGCAATGAGCAGTTCTTC
-	-	TRBJ2-7	TRBV27	CASSRQLGGYEQYF	TGTGCCAGCAGCCGTCAACTAGGGGGCTACGAGCAGTACTTC
-	-	TRBJ2-2	TRBV4-3	CASSQDWVGGVDTGELFF	TGCGCCAGCAGCCAAGATTGGGTAGGGGGGGTGGACACCGGGGAGCTGTTTTTT
-	TRBD1	TRBJ2-5	TRBV19	CASSPRTGQETQYF	TGTGCCAGTAGTCCTAGGACAGGCCAAGAGACCCAGTACTTC
-	TRBD2	TRBJ2-2	TRBV5-5	CASSVNLAGGPETGELFF	TGTGCCAGCAGCGTTAACCTAGCGGGGGGGCCAGAGACCGGGGAGCTGTTTTTT
-	-	TRBJ1-3	TRBV21-1	CARGKSGQPGNTIYF	TGTGCCAGAGGGAAATCGGGACAGCCCGGAAACACCATATATTTT
-	-	TRBJ1-1	TRBV4-3	CASSQDAGLVLGTEAFF	TGCGCCAGCAGCCAAGATGCTGGACTGGTACTCGGCACTGAAGCTTTCTTT
-	-	TRBJ2-5	TRBV7-8	CASSRWTAFQETQYF	TGTGCCAGCAGCAGATGGACAGCCTTCCAGGAGACCCAGTACTTC
once	TRBD1	TRBJ2-1	TRBV18	CASSPNTGDNEQFF	TGTGCCAGCTCACCAAATACAGGGGACAATGAGCAGTTCTTC
-	-	TRBJ2-7	TRBV9	CASSVSSAGWDEQYF	TGTGCCAGCAGCGTGTCGTCGGCAGGATGGGACGAGCAGTACTTC
-	TRBD2	TRBJ2-1	TRBV7-2	CASSREASGGLLLNEQFF	TGTGCCAGCAGCCGAGAGGCTAGCGGGGGCCTGCTGCTCAATGAGCAGTTCTTC
-	TRBD1	TRBJ1-2	TRBV5-1	CASSPGQIYGYTF	TGCGCCAGCAGCCCGGGACAGATCTATGGCTACACCTTC
-	-	TRBJ2-3	TRBV11-3	CASSSDGTDTQYF	TGTGCCAGCAGCTCAGACGGCACAGATACGCAGTATTTT
-	-	TRBJ1-5	TRBV6-1	CASSGTGQNSNQPQHF	TGTGCCAGCAGTGGAACAGGGCAAAATAGCAATCAGCCCCAGCATTTT
few	-	TRBJ1-3	TRBV30	CAWNYGQGKNTIYF	TGTGCCTGGAACTATGGGCAGGGGAAAAACACCATATATTTT
-	-	TRBJ2-7	TRBV2	CASSEAVMARLSYEQYF	TGTGCCAGCAGTGAAGCCGTAATGGCTCGCCTCTCCTACGAGCAGTACTTC
-	-	TRBJ1-5	TRBV28	CANSQGHNQPQHF	TGTGCCAACTCACAGGGTCATAATCAGCCCCAGCATTTT
-	-	TRBJ2-3	TRBV15	CATSVMDTQYF	TGTGCCACCAGCGTAATGGATACGCAGTATTTT
-	TRBD1	TRBJ1-2	TRBV19	CASSLDRVRGYTF	TGTGCCAGTAGTTTGGACAGGGTTCGGGGCTACACCTTC
-	TRBD2	TRBJ2-7	TRBV30	CAWSEGLLAGEQYF	TGTGCCTGGAGTGAGGGACTATTAGCCGGCGAGCAGTACTTC
-	-	TRBJ1-5	TRBV19	CASSQSEQPQHF	TGTGCCAGTAGTCAATCAGAACAGCCCCAGCATTTT
-	-	TRBJ2-5	TRBV6-6	CASSPPGQETQYF	TGTGCCAGCAGTCCTCCAGGCCAAGAGACCCAGTACTTC
-	-	TRBJ1-1	TRBV18	CASSPSRETIMNTEAFF	TGTGCCAGCTCACCAAGTCGGGAGACTATAATGAACACTGAAGCTTTCTTT
-	TRBD1	TRBJ1-1	TRBV7-8	CASSIGTERFTEAFF	TGTGCCAGCAGTATAGGGACAGAACGCTTCACTGAAGCTTTCTTT
-	TRBD1	TRBJ2-5	TRBV5-1	CASSLLQGLETQYF	TGCGCCAGCAGCTTACTACAGGGGTTGGAGACCCAGTACTTC
-	TRBD1	TRBJ2-7	TRBV10-3	CAISPGQGDEQYF	TGTGCCATCAGTCCGGGACAGGGGGACGAGCAGTACTTC
-	TRBD1	TRBJ1-1	TRBV6-6	CASTTGDLNTEAFF	TGTGCCAGCACTACAGGGGATCTGAACACTGAAGCTTTCTTT
few	TRBD1	TRBJ1-2	TRBV30	CAWNRGGYGYTF	TGTGCCTGGAACAGGGGCGGGTATGGCTACACCTTC